The clone carrying this T cell receptor (beta chain) has a single count. The source of the sample is a study of blood T cell repertoires in COVID-19. Some clones are missing from TCRdb's copy, which holds only in-frame ones; the method was immunoSEQ multiplex PCR. The table includes around 250,000 clones, around 85% detected once. V was clipped by 2 bases and J by 5 bases; unmatched bases: 9. This CDR3 is built from 16 residues. CDR1 SGHVS and CDR2 FQNEAQ come from the germline V gene. The rearrangement uses TRBV7-8 and TRBJ2-1; 7 positions match TRBD2. Sequenced sample: peripheral blood. This TCR came from a man between 50 and 59 years old with active or convalescent COVID-19. For the CDR3, the DNA is TGTGCCAGCAGCTTATATTGGCTAGCGGACCACAATGAGCAGTTCTTC. Translating it yields CASSLYWLADHNEQFF.